The 27 T cell receptor beta chains in this list originate from one sample, sequenced in a study of metastatic and nonmetastatic thyroid tumors (dated by TCRdb to 2019 to 2021). The library was prepared using PCR. The sample was run on an Illumina HiSeq 4000. The public reads were reprocessed in TCRdb via fastp at Q25 and MiXCR, keeping in-frame beta chains. Counted in this sample were over 5,500 clones; 30% to 35% of them appeared once. The ten largest clones capture 30% to 40% of the sample. No patient had received any treatment before thyroid surgery. Specimen: adjacent normal tissue. All receptors come from a female donor with papillary thyroid cancer or a benign thyroid nodule (not recorded which). Some clones in this sample may be carry-over from other donors' samples.

The gene calls are TRBV5-1 and TRBJ1-4; possible D gene TRBD1, 6 bases. Trimming cost V 1 base and J 3 bases, with 13 bases left between them. Germline assignment: CDR1 SGHRS and CDR2 YFSETQ. This CDR3 spans 16 amino acids. The CDR3 nucleotides read TGCGCCAGCAGCTTGTTCCAGGGGCCTCCTAATGAAAAACTGTTTTTT. Translated: CASSLFQGPPNEKLFF.

This clone was observed many times. This chain links TRBV2 with TRBJ2-1, with 7 bases matching TRBD1. Per the germline V gene, CDR1 is SNHLY and CDR2 is FYNNEI. V shed 10 bases, J shed 8 bases, and the junction held 11 bases outside the gene matches. This CDR3 is 13 amino acids long. CDR3 loop: CATKGTEGDEQFF. CDR3 nucleotide sequence: TGTGCCACCAAAGGGACAGAGGGGGATGAGCAGTTCTTC.

Judged by abundance, this clone is medium-sized. The chain joins TRBV3-1 to TRBJ2-1, with D possibly TRBD2 on 5 matching bases. This CDR3 has 15 residues. V gave up 1 base and J gave up 8 bases, with 15 bases separating them. Germline V lookup: CDR1 LGHDT, CDR2 YNNKEL (reference sequence). The CDR3 DNA follows: TGTGCCAGCAGCCAAGGGACTCGAGCGAAACATGAGCAGTTCTTC. It encodes CASSQGTRAKHEQFF.

This clone is judged large. The J gene is TRBJ2-7, the V gene TRBV6-5; D is uncertain. V shed 2 bases and J shed 0 bases, with 5 bases lying between them. Germline CDR1 is MNHEY and CDR2 is SVGAGI. The CDR3 spans 13 residues. The CDR3 DNA is TGTGCCAGCAGTTACAAGCTCTCCTACGAGCAGTACTTC. Translation gives CASSYKLSYEQYF.

This chain joins TRBV5-1 and TRBJ2-7; 8 positions agree with TRBD1. The trim removed 3 bases at V and 1 base at J, leaving 3 bases unmatched. Germline V gene data show CDR1 as SGHRS and CDR2 as YFSETQ. There are 14 residues in the CDR3. The CDR3 DNA reads as TGCGCCAGCAGCTGGCGGGACAGGTCCTACGAGCAGTACTTC. Encoded protein: CASSWRDRSYEQYF.

The rearrangement links TRBV5-6 to TRBJ2-7; possibly TRBD1 for D (6 bases). This CDR3 region has 16 residues. Looked up from germline, CDR1 is SGHDT and CDR2 is YYEEEE. V lost 3 bases and J 2 bases, leaving 18 bases between the germline ends. DNA of the CDR3: TGTGCCAGCAGCTCATATAAATCAGGACAGCCCTACGAGCAGTACTTC. It encodes CASSSYKSGQPYEQYF.

Relative to its sample, this clone is medium-sized. The V gene is TRBV7-9, the J gene TRBJ2-2; tentatively, D is TRBD1 or TRBD2 (5 bases each). V was pared by 0 bases and J by 3 bases, with 11 bases between. The germline CDR1 and CDR2 sequences are SEHNR and FQNEAQ (reference sequence). The CDR3 runs 16 residues. The CDR3: CASSLASGTHTGELFF. The CDR3 DNA reads TGTGCCAGCAGCTTAGCTTCCGGGACGCACACCGGGGAGCTGTTTTTT.

This clone has only a few counts. This chain joins TRBV19 and TRBJ2-2, with D perhaps assigned TRBD1 or TRBD2 (6 bases each). CDR1 is LNHDA and CDR2 is SQIVND in the germline V gene (reference sequence). Trimming removed 2 bases from V and 7 bases from J, with 11 bases in between. This CDR3 has 14 amino acids. The CDR3 DNA reads as TGTGCCAGTAGTATAAGGGGGGCTGGCGGGGAGCTGTTTTTT. Protein sequence: CASSIRGAGGELFF.

This clone occurred once. The chain couples TRBV4-2 to TRBJ1-6; D may be TRBD1 (5 bases). V lost 0 bases, J lost 8 bases, and 14 bases lay in between. Germline V gene sequence: CDR1 LGHNA, CDR2 YNFKEQ. This CDR3 has 16 amino acids. The DNA for the CDR3 is TGTGCCAGCAGCCAAGATCAAGAGGGGAAGCATTCACCCCTCCACTTT. It translates to CASSQDQEGKHSPLHF.

J is TRBJ2-1 and V is TRBV11-3; D call uncertain. CDR3 length: 15 amino acids. The V gene lost 5 bases and the J gene lost 0 bases, with 11 bases spanning the gap. Germline V CDR1 and CDR2: SGHNT, YENEEA. The CDR3: CASSPRFGSYNEQFF. Written as DNA, the CDR3 is TGTGCCAGCAGCCCCCGGTTTGGCTCCTACAATGAGCAGTTCTTC.

The V call is TRBV7-9, the J call TRBJ2-5; 12 nucleotides match TRBD1. CDR3 size: 16 residues. Trimming cost V 0 bases and J 4 bases; bases outside gene matches: 3. CDR1 SEHNR and CDR2 FQNEAQ come from the germline V gene (reference sequence). The CDR3 coding sequence is TGTGCCAGCAGCTTAGCGGGGACAGGGGGCCGAGAGACCCAGTACTTC. Amino acids: CASSLAGTGGRETQYF.

The J gene is TRBJ1-1, the V gene TRBV7-3, with a tentative D call TRBD1 (5 bases). The length of the CDR3 is 15 residues. The germline gives CDR1 SGHTA, CDR2 FQGTGA. Trimming shortened V by 0 bases and J by 3 bases, and 11 bases separated the two germline ends. CDR3 bases: TGTGCCAGCAGCTTAACTGGGGACGGGTACACTGAAGCTTTCTTT. Its translation is CASSLTGDGYTEAFF.

The rearrangement joins TRBV20-1 to TRBJ2-1; TRBD2 matches at 9 bases. The CDR3 is made up of 16 amino acids. V lost 6 bases and J lost 8; bases outside the gene matches: 17. Per the germline V gene, CDR1 is DFQATT and CDR2 is SNEGSKA (reference sequence). CDR3 amino acids: CSATRIGTSSLDEQFF. CDR3 nucleotides: TGCAGTGCGACTCGAATAGGGACTAGCAGTTTGGATGAGCAGTTCTTC.

This rearrangement joins TRBV27 to TRBJ2-7; no definite D call. The germline V and J ends were trimmed by 5 bases and 1 base, with 12 bases remaining between them. CDR1 is MNHEY, CDR2 SMNVEV, per germline (reference sequence). This CDR3 is 14 amino acids long. Written as DNA, the CDR3 is TGTGCCAGCAGTAGCGTCGGCACTTCCTACGAGCAGTACTTC. Residues: CASSSVGTSYEQYF.

By sample fraction, this clone is large. Being one base from a much bigger clone, this may be a read error. The chain uses TRBV6-1 and TRBJ1-1; D is undetermined. CDR3 size: 15 residues. Germline CDR1 and CDR2: MNHNS and SASEGT. CDR3 sequence reads: CASSRTGVFPGEVFF. Here the CDR3 DNA reads TGTGCCAGCAGTCGGACGGGTGTGTTCCCAGGTGAAGTTTTCTTT.

This clone was detected a few times. A junction end diverges from the germline sequence, so it may reflect a read error. CDR3 bases: TGCAGTCCTAGTGGGGGACAGACCTACGAGCAGTACTTC. Residues: CSPSGGQTYEQYF. The chain employs TRBV20-1 and TRBJ2-7; 7 bases line up with TRBD1. Germline CDR1 and CDR2: DFQATT and SNEGSKA (reference sequence). The CDR3 totals 13 residues.

The chain combines TRBV20-1 with TRBJ2-1; TRBD1 or TRBD2 may be the D gene (5 bases each). With 5 bases removed from V and 0 bases from J, the gap between germline ends came to 17 bases. CDR1 and CDR2 (germline): DFQATT, SNEGSKA (reference sequence). The CDR3 consists of 16 residues. The CDR3 nucleotides are TGCAGTGCTGGGGCCCCGGACGGAGGCTCCTACAATGAGCAGTTCTTC. This gives the protein CSAGAPDGGSYNEQFF.

The V gene is TRBV4-1, the J gene TRBJ2-2, with TRBD2 matching over 7 bases. Germline V lookup: CDR1 MGHRA, CDR2 YSYEKL. This CDR3 is built from 14 residues. Germline trimming cut 4 bases from V and 6 bases from J; bases unmatched to any gene: 5. The CDR3 is CASSREGGAGELFF. The CDR3 DNA reads as TGCGCCAGCAGCCGGGAGGGCGGAGCCGGGGAGCTGTTTTTT.

The table lists this clone with a few counts. One junction end does not reproduce the germline sequence, and a read error may be involved. This rearrangement joins TRBV5-1 to TRBJ1-1, with 7 bases identical to TRBD1. CDR3 length equals 15 residues. Germline lookup yields CDR1 SGHRS and CDR2 YFSETQ. The CDR3, as DNA: TGCACCAGCAGCATCGATACAGGGGCGGGCACTGAAGCTTTCTTT. It translates to CTSSIDTGAGTEAFF.

The gene calls are TRBV27 and TRBJ1-4; TRBD1 agrees at 8 bases. CDR1 and CDR2 (germline): MNHEY, SMNVEV (reference sequence). The CDR3 length is 20 residues. V lost 3 bases and J lost 0; bases outside the gene matches: 15. The CDR3 bases are TGTGCCAGCAGTTTTTCCCCCTTTCGGACAGGGACTGCAACTAATGAAAAACTGTTTTTT. This translates into CASSFSPFRTGTATNEKLFF.

V gene TRBV13 combines with J gene TRBJ2-2, with unresolved D. The CDR3 is 14 amino acids. From germline, CDR1 is PRHDT and CDR2 FYEKMQ (reference sequence). Trimming left V 1 base short and J 10 bases short, with 13 bases between. The CDR3 here is CASSLALRAPELFF. CDR3 in DNA: TGTGCCAGCAGCTTAGCCCTACGAGCACCGGAGCTGTTTTTT.

This clone has only a few counts. This chain uses TRBV11-2 with TRBJ2-3, with 7 bases aligning to TRBD2. This CDR3 region has 15 residues. Trimming cost V 5 bases and J 1 base; bases outside gene matches: 6. Germline V gene lookup returns CDR1 SGHAT and CDR2 FQNNGV. The CDR3 region has the DNA TGTGCCAGCAGCCCAGGACTAGTCGGCACAGATACGCAGTATTTT. Protein sequence: CASSPGLVGTDTQYF.

Worth noting for this clone: This likely comes from a read error, as the CDR3 has no conserved phenylalanine or tryptophan at its end. The DNA is omitted, as the CDR3 cannot be located on it reliably, and the CDR3 follows TCRdb's listing. The chain is built from TRBV9 and TRBJ2-7; the table's D gene call, TRBD1, was not cross checked with the DNA. With termini counted, the CDR3 has 11 amino acids. Germline lookup yields CDR1 SGDLS and CDR2 YYNGEE. The CDR3 sequence is CASSGGDRVSL.

As to this clone: This sequence may be a read error, since a much larger clone differs from it by one base. The chain links TRBV6-9 to TRBJ2-7, with 10 bases identical to TRBD2. Germline assignment: CDR1 MNHGY and CDR2 SVAAGI. The CDR3 loop spans 13 amino acids. Losses at the gene ends were 9 bases for V and 5 bases for J; bases not matched to a gene: 7. CDR3 protein: CARKASGSDEQYF. The CDR3, as DNA: TGTGCCAGGAAGGCTAGCGGGAGTGACGAGCAGTACTTC.

Worth noting for this clone: One end of the junction fails to match germline, which may point to a read error. The rearrangement joins TRBV25-1 to TRBJ1-2; D not resolved. Germline-derived CDR1 and CDR2 are MGHDK and SYGVNS. The CDR3 loop spans 11 amino acids. The CDR3 reads CASTEVRGYTF. The CDR3 coding sequence is TGTGCCAGCACTGAAGTGCGGGGCTACACCTTC.

Worth noting for this clone: Other DNA sequences in the same sample also yield this CDR3. The V and J genes are TRBV9 and TRBJ2-3, with 10 bases matching TRBD2. The CDR3 covers 15 residues. After removal of 3 bases from V and 2 bases from J, the junction contained 3 bases not matched to a gene. Germline-derived CDR1 and CDR2 are SGDLS and YYNGEE. CDR3 sequence: CASSAGTSVTDTQYF. In DNA, the CDR3 is TGTGCCAGCAGCGCCGGGACTAGCGTCACAGATACGCAGTATTTT. The variable domain in full, completed from reference TRBV9 and TRBJ2-3, reads DSGVTQTPKHLITATGQRVTLRCSPRSGDLSVYWYQQSLDQGLQFLIQYYNGEERAKGNILERFSAQQFPDLHSELNLSSLELGDSALYFCASSAGTSVTDTQYFGPGTRLTVL.

The V and J genes are TRBV6-5 and TRBJ1-2; 8 nucleotides line up with TRBD1. Germline CDR1 reads MNHEY; CDR2 reads SVGAGI. V was pared by 0 bases and J by 0 bases, with 3 bases of the junction left unmatched. The CDR3 is 16 residues long. CDR3 amino acids: CASSYSPTGANYGYTF. CDR3 sequence (DNA): TGTGCCAGCAGTTACTCACCGACAGGGGCTAACTATGGCTACACCTTC.